This entry concerns a single TCR beta chain. Which antigen it targets is not known. Base qualities are missing; no much larger clone stands one base away. These data originate in a study of T cell repertoires in cytomegalovirus infection (dated by TCRdb to between 2018 and 2021). Describing the broader study: Recently identified HLA-C-restricted CMV epitopes, whose presentation resists viral immunomodulation, were targeted by peptide stimulations together with well-studied HLA-B-restricted epitopes. Donor HLA type was relevant to the analysis, because carriage of CMV infection together with the matching HLA type was indicated by public TCR beta signatures. Points the paper makes about the study in general: Carriers of CMV infection plus the relevant HLA type were discriminated by the cumulative frequency of public TCR beta family members in the study cohort and in an independent roughly 370-donor cohort. The ex vivo response was dominated by HLA-C-restricted CMV-specific TCR beta clonotypes, which also provided the single most frequent clonotype in two of eight donors.

Sequencer: Illumina HiSeq 1500. TCRdb trimmed the raw reads at Q25, called clones with MiXCR and kept productive beta chains. Merged by CDR3 protein, the rows form single entries marked with the most common genes and DNA. For this sample there are hundreds of thousands of distinct CDR3 sequences; more than 30% appear just once. The ten largest clones take up 17% of the sample. From the cysteine through the valine, the CDR3 covers 16 amino acids. The CDR3 DNA has 48 bases and is translated from base 1. According to the germline V gene, CDR1 reads SGHRS and CDR2 reads YFSETQ. The junction shows trimming of 4 bases on V and 2 bases on J, plus 19 bases between the germline ends. What this sample's treatment or condition label stands for: in vitro stimulation with specific CMV peptide epitopes to enrich CMV-specific T cells.

The TCR originated in a human donor in good health (CMV status not recorded). Some clones in this sample may be carry-over from other donors' samples. The V and J genes are TRBV5-1 and TRBJ2-7, with a tentative D call of TRBD1 or TRBD2, each matching 6 bases. The input for sequencing was cultured PBMCs, taken from culture after CMV antigen stimulation. The CDR3 region: CASSRGGAGDPYEQYV. The nucleotide sequence reads TGCGCCAGCAGCCGGGGCGGGGCAGGGGACCCCTACGAGCAGTACGTC.